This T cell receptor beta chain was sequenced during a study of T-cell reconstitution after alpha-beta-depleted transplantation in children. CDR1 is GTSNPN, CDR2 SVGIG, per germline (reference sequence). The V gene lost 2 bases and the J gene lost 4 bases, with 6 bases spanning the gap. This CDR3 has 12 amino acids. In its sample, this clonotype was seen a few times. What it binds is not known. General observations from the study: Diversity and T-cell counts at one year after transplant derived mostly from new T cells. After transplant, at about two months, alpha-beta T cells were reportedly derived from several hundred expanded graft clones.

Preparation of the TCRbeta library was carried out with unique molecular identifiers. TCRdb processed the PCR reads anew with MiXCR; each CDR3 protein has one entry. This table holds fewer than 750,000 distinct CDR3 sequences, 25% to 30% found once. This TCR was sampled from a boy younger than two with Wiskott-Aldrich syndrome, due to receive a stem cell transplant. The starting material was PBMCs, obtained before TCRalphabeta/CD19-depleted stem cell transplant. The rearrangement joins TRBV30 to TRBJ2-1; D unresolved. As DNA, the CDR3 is TGTGCCTGGAGTCTTAGTTACAATGAGCAGTTCTTC. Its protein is CAWSLSYNEQFF.